This record covers a single T cell receptor beta chain. The record originates from a study of Graves' ophthalmopathy and Graves' hyperthyroidism. Transcripts of RNA were the source for amplifying TCR beta CDR3 regions. HTBI-primed first-round RT-PCR preceded second-round multiplex PCR. From the multiplex PCR reads, TCRdb called clonotypes with MiXCR, one entry per CDR3 protein. The table records 150,000 to 200,000 distinct CDR3 sequences, roughly 36% of them present only once. The trim removed 5 bases at V and 6 bases at J, leaving 12 bases unmatched. The germline gives CDR1 SGHVS, CDR2 FQNEAQ. CDR3 size: 15 residues.

The rearrangement joins TRBV7-8 to TRBJ1-1; 7 positions match TRBD1. This receptor was identified in a young man with Graves' ophthalmopathy. Sample: peripheral blood. The CDR3 loop is CASSLRTGRSAEAFF. The CDR3, as DNA: TGTGCCAGCAGCCTACGGACAGGAAGATCGGCTGAAGCTTTCTTT.